This T cell receptor beta chain emerged from a study of blood T cells in healthy people across ages. Turning to this clonotype: An end of the junction differs from the germline gene, which may be a read error.

The CDR3 loop spans 14 amino acids. CDR1 and CDR2 (germline): LGHDT, YNNKEL (reference sequence). PCR was performed a second time for about 6 to 12 cycles using a sample-barcoded 5' primer and a J-beta primer mix. Every sample gave at least 2.5 million paired-end reads containing CDR3. In TCRdb, the 5' RACE reads were re-called with MiXCR into one record per CDR3 protein. The repertoire holds 1.5 million to 2 million distinct CDR3 sequences, with about 28% as singletons. The specimen was blood. The genes are TRBV3-1 and TRBJ2-3; possibly TRBD2 for D (6 bases). The clonotype originates from a woman in her twenties or thirties in good health. CDR3 bases: TGTGCCGGCAGCCAAGGAGGGGACACAGATACGCAGTATTTT. Translation: CAGSQGGDTDTQYF.